The present entry profiles one T cell receptor beta chain with its context. Antigen: not known. This sample was included in a study of OX40 agonist ivuxolimab in advanced cancers. Study outcomes and limitations: Expanded clones were, on average, more numerous among CD8+ T cells than CD4+.

CDR1 is SGHNT, CDR2 YYREEE, per germline (reference sequence). Trimming cost V 3 bases and J 4 bases; bases outside gene matches: 10. The CDR3 loop spans 16 amino acids. The method was immunoSEQ multiplex PCR; TCRdb's version includes in-frame clones alone and lacks a portion of them. The table includes some 67,000 clones, around nine tenths detected once. The receptor was derived from an adult with an advanced solid tumor such as melanoma, head and neck, liver or kidney cancer. The V call is TRBV5-4, the J call TRBJ2-1, with 7 bases fitting TRBD1. The sample consisted of CD4+ or CD8+ T cells sorted from blood, taken in a trial of the OX40 agonist ivuxolimab. CDR3 sequence (DNA): TGTGCCAGCAGCTCCCCGGGACAGAGTTTTTACAATGAGCAGTTCTTC. This gives the protein CASSSPGQSFYNEQFF.